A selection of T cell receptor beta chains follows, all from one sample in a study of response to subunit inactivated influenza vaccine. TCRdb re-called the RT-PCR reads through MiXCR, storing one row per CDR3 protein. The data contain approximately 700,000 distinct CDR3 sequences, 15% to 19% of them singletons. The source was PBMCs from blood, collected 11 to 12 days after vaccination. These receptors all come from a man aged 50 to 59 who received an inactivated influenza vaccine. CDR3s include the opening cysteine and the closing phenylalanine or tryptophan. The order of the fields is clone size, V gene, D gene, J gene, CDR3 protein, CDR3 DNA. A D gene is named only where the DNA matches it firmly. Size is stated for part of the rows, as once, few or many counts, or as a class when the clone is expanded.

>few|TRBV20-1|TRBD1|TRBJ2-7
CSAKRQGFYEQYF
TGCAGTGCTAAACGACAGGGTTTCTACGAGCAGTACTTC
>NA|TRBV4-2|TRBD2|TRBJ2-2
CASSQDRGSGGIWLFF
TGTGCCAGCAGCCAAGATAGGGGTAGCGGGGGGATTTGGCTGTTTTTT
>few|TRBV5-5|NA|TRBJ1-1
CASSLGTFGGSTEAFF
TGTGCCAGCAGCTTGGGTACGTTTGGGGGCAGCACTGAAGCTTTCTTT
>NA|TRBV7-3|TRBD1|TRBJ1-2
CASSPQGQGEQYGYTF
TGTGCCAGCAGCCCCCAAGGACAGGGGGAGCAATATGGCTACACCTTC
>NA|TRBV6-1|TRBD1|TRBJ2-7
CASRPPGQGDYEQYF
TGTGCCAGCAGGCCGCCGGGACAGGGGGACTACGAGCAGTACTTC
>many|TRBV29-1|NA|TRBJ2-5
CSVAWRDRETQYF
TGCAGCGTGGCCTGGCGGGACCGAGAGACCCAGTACTTC
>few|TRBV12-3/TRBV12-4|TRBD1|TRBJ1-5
CAKDKSGTDDQPQHF
TGTGCCAAGGATAAGAGTGGGACAGATGATCAGCCCCAGCATTTT
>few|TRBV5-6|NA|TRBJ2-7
CASSLERGFPYEQYF
TGTGCCAGCAGCTTGGAAAGGGGGTTCCCCTACGAGCAGTACTTC
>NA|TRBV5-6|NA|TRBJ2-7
CASSWYGAYEQYF
TGTGCCAGCAGCTGGTACGGGGCCTACGAGCAGTACTTC
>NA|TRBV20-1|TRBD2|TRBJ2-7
CSALLAGAPYEQYF
TGCAGTGCCCTCCTAGCGGGGGCCCCCTACGAGCAGTACTTC
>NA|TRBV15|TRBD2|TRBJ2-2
CASRAGAGELFF
TGTGCCTCCCGGGCGGGGGCCGGGGAGCTGTTTTTT
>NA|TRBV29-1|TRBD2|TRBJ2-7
CSAIAGFPLYEQYF
TGCAGCGCAATAGCGGGATTCCCCCTTTACGAGCAGTACTTC
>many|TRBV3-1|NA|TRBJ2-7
CASSRQGGRSEQYF
TGTGCCAGCAGCCGTCAGGGGGGGCGCAGCGAGCAGTACTTC
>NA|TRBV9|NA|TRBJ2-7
CASSVAPEGGYEQYF
TGTGCCAGCAGCGTAGCTCCCGAGGGAGGCTACGAGCAGTACTTC
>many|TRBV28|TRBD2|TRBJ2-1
CASSLRLAGLHEQFF
TGTGCCAGCAGTTTACGACTAGCGGGTTTGCATGAGCAGTTCTTC
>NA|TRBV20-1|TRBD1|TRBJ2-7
CSATGGPYEQYF
TGCAGTGCTACAGGGGGCCCCTACGAGCAGTACTTC
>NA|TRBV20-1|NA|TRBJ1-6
CSARDQGPDYNSPLHF
TGCAGTGCTAGAGATCAGGGGCCGGACTATAATTCACCCCTCCACTTT
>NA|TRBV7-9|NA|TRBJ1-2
CASSSTEGLVDGYTF
TGTGCCAGCAGCTCAACCGAGGGACTGGTGGATGGCTACACCTTC
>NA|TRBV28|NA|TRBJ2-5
CASSLFEEGPGETQYF
TGTGCCAGCAGTTTATTTGAGGAGGGACCGGGGGAGACCCAGTACTTC
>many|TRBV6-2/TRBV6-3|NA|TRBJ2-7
CASSYAVDSLTYEQYF
TGTGCCAGCAGTTACGCCGTCGACAGCCTAACCTACGAGCAGTACTTC
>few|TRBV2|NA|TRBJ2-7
CASIAGEDYEQYF
TGTGCCAGCATAGCAGGGGAGGACTACGAGCAGTACTTC
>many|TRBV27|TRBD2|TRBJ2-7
CASSWDYAGEQYF
TGTGCCAGCAGTTGGGACTATGCCGGGGAGCAGTACTTC
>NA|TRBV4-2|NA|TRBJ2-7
CASSQVIGREQYF
TGTGCCAGCAGCCAAGTTATAGGCAGAGAGCAGTACTTC